These 23 T cell receptor beta chains originate from one sample sequenced in a study of blood T cells in healthy people across ages. Combining a sample-barcoded 5' primer with a J-beta primer mix, a second PCR ran for roughly 7 to 12 cycles. From the 5' RACE reads, TCRdb called clonotypes with MiXCR, one entry per CDR3 protein. Found here are 600,000 or so distinct CDR3 sequences, under 25% of them singletons; the top ten hold roughly 3.6%. The specimen was blood. These receptors were collected from a man in his 70s in good health.

This clonotype was seen ten or more times. The V call is TRBV5-1, the J call TRBJ2-7; D uncertain. Trimming shortened V by 1 base and J by 4 bases, and 9 bases separated the two germline ends. CDR1 is SGHRS, CDR2 YFSETQ, per germline. The CDR3 contains 13 residues. The CDR3 DNA reads TGCGCCAGCAGCTTGACGGGCGCATACGAGCAGTACTTC. Residues: CASSLTGAYEQYF.

The table lists this clonotype with a few counts. V gene TRBV6-5 combines with J gene TRBJ2-7, with 10 bases lining up with TRBD2. CDR1 is MNHEY and CDR2 is SVGAGI in the germline V gene. This CDR3 has 16 residues. V lost 3 bases, J lost 5 bases, and 10 bases stayed unmatched. The CDR3 DNA reads as TGTGCCAGCAGTTATACCCCTAGCGGGAGTTCACACGAGCAGTACTTC. Its translation: CASSYTPSGSSHEQYF.

The rearrangement links TRBV20-1 to TRBJ2-3; possibly TRBD2 for D (6 bases). The CDR3 is 13 residues long. In germline, CDR1 is DFQATT, CDR2 SNEGSKA (reference sequence). The V and J ends lost 1 base and 6 bases respectively, with 11 bases between them. The DNA for the CDR3 is TGCAGTGCTAGAGCGGGAGCGGATGATACGCAGTATTTT. Translated, it gives CSARAGADDTQYF.

Notes on this clonotype: One base away lies a much larger clone, so this may be a sequencing read error. The chain employs TRBV6-2 or TRBV6-3 and TRBJ2-5; no reliable D call. The V gene's germline CDR1 is MNHEY and CDR2 SVGEGT. V was pared by 4 bases and J by 4 bases, with 7 bases between. This CDR3 is 12 amino acids long. The CDR3 DNA sequence: TGTGCCAGCAGTTGCGACGGAGAGACCCAGTACTTC. It is translated as CASSCDGETQYF.

V usage is TRBV11-2 and J usage is TRBJ2-7; TRBD2 matches 7 bases. Per the germline V gene, CDR1 is SGHAT and CDR2 is FQNNGV. V shed 4 bases and J 0 bases; nucleotides not matched to a gene: 6. CDR3 length equals 15 residues. The CDR3 protein is CASSSLSGLSYEQYF. The CDR3 nucleotides read TGTGCCAGCAGCTCGCTTAGCGGGCTCTCCTACGAGCAGTACTTC. Together with reference TRBV11-2 and TRBJ2-7, the CDR3 gives the full variable domain: EAGVAQSPRYKIIEKRQSVAFWCNPISGHATLYWYQQILGQGPKLLIQFQNNGVVDDSQLPKDRFSAERLKGVDSTLKIQPAKLEDSAVYLCASSSLSGLSYEQYFGPGTRLTVT.

This chain links TRBV30 with TRBJ1-2; 8 bases map to TRBD1. Germline values: CDR1 GTSNPN, CDR2 SVGIG (reference sequence). CDR3 length: 15 amino acids. V lost 1 base and J lost 4; bases outside the gene matches: 8. The CDR3 is CAWSGSKTGAYGYTF. For the CDR3, the DNA is TGTGCCTGGAGTGGTTCAAAGACAGGGGCCTATGGCTACACCTTC.

This chain links TRBV12-3 or TRBV12-4 with TRBJ2-7, with TRBD1 matching over 9 bases. Trimming took 8 bases from V and 3 from J; bases not matched to a gene: 8. CDR3 length: 14 amino acids. CDR3 nucleotides: TGTGCCAGCGGGAGGACAGGGGCTCTCTACGAGCAGTACTTC. Residues: CASGRTGALYEQYF.

This clonotype showed up just a few times. This chain connects TRBV18 to TRBJ2-3; TRBD1 agrees at 8 bases. The trim removed 3 bases at V and 4 bases at J, leaving 6 bases unmatched. The germline CDR1 and CDR2 sequences are KGHSH and LQKENI. This CDR3 comprises 15 residues. The CDR3 sequence is CASSPRTGSADTQYF. For the CDR3, the DNA is TGTGCCAGCTCACCTCGGACAGGGTCGGCAGATACGCAGTATTTT.

The chain uses TRBV3-1 and TRBJ2-4; D unresolved. V was shortened by 2 bases and J by 3 bases, with 5 bases between the two germline ends. Germline-derived CDR1 and CDR2 are LGHDT and YNNKEL (reference sequence). The CDR3 extends over 13 amino acids. The CDR3 bases are TGTGCCAGCAGCCAATCGGACAAAAACATTCAGTACTTC. It translates to CASSQSDKNIQYF.

This clonotype was seen only a few times. The chain couples TRBV28 to TRBJ2-1; 7 nucleotides agree with TRBD2. Germline V gives CDR1 MDHEN, CDR2 SYDVKM. The ends lost 5 bases at V and 0 bases at J; junction bases unmatched: 4. The CDR3 contains 15 residues. CDR3 region: CASSLKRDSYNEQFF. For the CDR3, the DNA is TGTGCCAGCAGTCTAAAGCGGGACTCCTACAATGAGCAGTTCTTC.

The chain recombines TRBV7-2 with TRBJ2-5; 9 bases fit TRBD2. The CDR3 has 14 amino acids. CDR1 and CDR2 (germline): SGHTA, FQGNSA. The trim removed 4 bases at V and 5 bases at J, leaving 5 bases unmatched. The CDR3 DNA sequence: TGTGCCAGCAGCTCAGGACTAGCGTTGGAGACCCAGTACTTC. Protein sequence: CASSSGLALETQYF. The full variable domain, its missing parts supplied by reference TRBV7-2 and TRBJ2-5, is GAGVSQSPSNKVTEKGKDVELRCDPISGHTALYWYRQSLGQGLEFLIYFQGNSAPDKSGLPSDRFSAERTGGSVSTLTIQRTQQEDSAVYLCASSSGLALETQYFGPGTRLLVL.

A few counts support this clonotype. The chain joins TRBV5-6 to TRBJ2-3, with D possibly being TRBD2 (6 bases). CDR3 size: 16 residues. Germline V gives CDR1 SGHDT, CDR2 YYEEEE. The V gene lost 3 bases and the J gene lost 2 bases, with 16 bases spanning the gap. In nucleotides, the CDR3 is TGTGCCAGCAGCTGGGGAGGAGGTCCCTTCACAGATACGCAGTATTTT. Its translation is CASSWGGGPFTDTQYF.

The V call is TRBV7-9, the J call TRBJ1-5; D is undetermined. Trimming took off 5 bases at V and 0 bases at J, with 11 bases between the two ends. CDR1 and CDR2 (germline): SEHNR, FQNEAQ (reference sequence). The CDR3 has 15 amino acids. The CDR3 DNA follows: TGTGCCAGCAGCCCGGGGTCGAGTAGCAATCAGCCCCAGCATTTT. Protein: CASSPGSSSNQPQHF.

The rearrangement uses TRBV10-3 and TRBJ2-2; 15 bases agree with TRBD2. Germline CDR1 ENHRY, CDR2 SYGVKD. V trimming: 6 bases; J trimming: 3 bases; junction bases outside the gene matches: 14. The CDR3 contains 20 residues. CDR3 nucleotide sequence: TGTGCCATCAGGGATGTCACCGGGACTAGCGGGAGGATGGACACCGGGGAGCTGTTTTTT. This gives the protein CAIRDVTGTSGRMDTGELFF.

The chain employs TRBV3-1 and TRBJ1-4; 7 bases map to TRBD1. V lost 7 bases, J lost 8 bases, and 7 bases stayed unmatched. Germline V gene data show CDR1 as LGHDT and CDR2 as YNNKEL (reference sequence). This CDR3 contains 13 residues. CDR3 nucleotides: TGTGCCAGCACCCCGACAGGGCAGGAAAAACTGTTTTTT. Translating gives CASTPTGQEKLFF.

The chain links TRBV25-1 to TRBJ2-5, with D tentatively TRBD1 (6 bases). Trimming left V 4 bases short and J 7 bases short, with 16 bases between. Germline values: CDR1 MGHDK, CDR2 SYGVNS. The CDR3 spans 14 residues. The CDR3 nucleotides read TGTGCCAGCAGTGGAACAACAGGGAAGGCGACCCAGTACTTC. Translated, it gives CASSGTTGKATQYF.

This clonotype was detected many times. J is TRBJ2-4 and V is TRBV7-2; weak D call: TRBD1 (8 bases). The germline V and J ends were trimmed by 5 bases and 0 bases, with 23 bases remaining between them. Germline V CDR1 and CDR2: SGHTA, FQGNSA. The CDR3 is 19 amino acids. Here the CDR3 reads CASSPQGGTMPLAKNIQYF. The CDR3 DNA reads as TGTGCCAGCAGCCCACAGGGGGGGACGATGCCCCTAGCCAAAAACATTCAGTACTTC.

This chain connects TRBV12-3 or TRBV12-4 to TRBJ2-5, with D perhaps TRBD2 (5 bases). The DNA end lines up better with TRBJ2-1; the J call may be wrong. The CDR3 has 12 residues. CDR3 region: CASSLSEGKQFF. The CDR3 DNA reads TGTGCCAGCAGTTTAAGCGAGGGTAAGCAGTTCTTC.

The V gene is TRBV5-1, the J gene TRBJ1-1; TRBD1 agrees at 8 bases. J gave up 8 bases and V 0 bases, and 3 bases lay outside the gene matches. The germline CDR1 and CDR2 sequences are SGHRS and YFSETQ. The length of the CDR3 is 13 residues. The chain's CDR3 is CASSLDGTGEAFF. In nucleotides, the CDR3 is TGCGCCAGCAGCTTGGATGGGACAGGCGAAGCTTTCTTT.

This clonotype came up a few times. This chain joins TRBV28 and TRBJ2-5; tentatively, D is TRBD2 (5 bases). The J call is uncertain, as TRBJ2-7 better fits the DNA end. CDR3 size: 13 residues. Per germline, CDR1 MDHEN and CDR2 SYDVKM. CDR3 amino acids: CASGTEGSYEQYF. For the CDR3, the DNA is TGTGCCAGCGGAACCGAGGGATCCTACGAGCAGTACTTC.

The chain employs TRBV5-6 and TRBJ1-5; D gene ambiguous. Trimming left V 3 bases short and J 5 bases short, with 12 bases between. The germline V gene encodes CDR1 SGHDT and CDR2 YYEEEE. The CDR3 extends over 14 amino acids. Written as DNA, the CDR3 is TGTGCCAGCAGCTCAAGAGCACCTTATCAGCCCCAGCATTTT. Translation: CASSSRAPYQPQHF. Full variable domain (missing parts from reference TRBV5-6 and TRBJ1-5): DAGVTQSPTHLIKTRGQQVTLRCSPKSGHDTVSWYQQALGQGPQFIFQYYEEEERQRGNFPDRFSGHQFPNYSSELNVNALLLGDSALYLCASSSRAPYQPQHFGDGTRLSIL.

This clonotype turned up a few times. V and J are TRBV27 and TRBJ2-5; D possibly uses TRBD1 or TRBD2 (5 bases each). Matching the DNA end better, TRBJ2-7 makes the J call doubtful. The CDR3 length is 16 residues. The germline V gene encodes CDR1 MNHEY and CDR2 SMNVEV (reference sequence). CDR3 nucleotides: TGTGCCAGCAGTCTTGAGGGGACCTCGGCGACCTACGAGCAGTACTTC. As protein: CASSLEGTSATYEQYF.

The sample holds a few counts of this clonotype. The V call is TRBV6-1, the J call TRBJ1-2, with D hard to call. Germline CDR1 reads MNHNS; CDR2 reads SASEGT. Trimming removed 5 bases at V and 5 bases at J, with 6 bases between. The CDR3 extends over 11 amino acids. In DNA, the CDR3 is TGTGCCAGCAGTTCCTCATATGGCTACACCTTC. Its protein product is CASSSSYGYTF.